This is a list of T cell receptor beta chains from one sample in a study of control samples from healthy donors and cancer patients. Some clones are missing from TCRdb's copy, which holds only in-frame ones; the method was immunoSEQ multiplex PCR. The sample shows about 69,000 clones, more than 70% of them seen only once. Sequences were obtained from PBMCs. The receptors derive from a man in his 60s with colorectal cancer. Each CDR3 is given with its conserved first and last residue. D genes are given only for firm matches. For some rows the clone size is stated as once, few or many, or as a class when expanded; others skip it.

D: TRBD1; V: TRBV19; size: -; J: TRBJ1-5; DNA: TGTGCCATCGGCGGGACAGTTAATCAGCCCCAGCATTTT; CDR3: CAIGGTVNQPQHF
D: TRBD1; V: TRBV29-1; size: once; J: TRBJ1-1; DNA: TGCAGCGCCCCAGGGGGCCCGAACACTGAAGCTTTCTTT; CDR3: CSAPGGPNTEAFF
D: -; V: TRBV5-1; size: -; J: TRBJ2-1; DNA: TGCGCCAGCAGCTTGGATCGGGGTAGGATCTACAATGAGCAGTTCTTC; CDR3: CASSLDRGRIYNEQFF
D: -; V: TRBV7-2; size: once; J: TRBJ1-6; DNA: TGTGCCAGCAGCCCCCGTCCCGCCGGGGATTCACCCCTCCACTTT; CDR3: CASSPRPAGDSPLHF
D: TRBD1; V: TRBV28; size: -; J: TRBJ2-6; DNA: TGTGCCAGCAGTTCCCGACAGGGGAGGTCTGGGGCCAACGTCCTGACTTTC; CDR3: CASSSRQGRSGANVLTF
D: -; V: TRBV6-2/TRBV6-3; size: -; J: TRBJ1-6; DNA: TGTGCCAGCAGTTACGGTGGCTATAATTCACCCCTCCACTTT; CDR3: CASSYGGYNSPLHF
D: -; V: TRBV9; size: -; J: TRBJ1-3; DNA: TGTGCCAGCAGCGTAGTTGGGGTCCTCTCTGGAAACACCATATATTTT; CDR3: CASSVVGVLSGNTIYF
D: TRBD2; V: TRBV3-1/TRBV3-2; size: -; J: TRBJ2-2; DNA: TGTGCCAGCAGCCAAGCACGGGGCGGGGGTACGAACACCGGGGAGCTGTTTTTT; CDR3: CASSQARGGGTNTGELFF
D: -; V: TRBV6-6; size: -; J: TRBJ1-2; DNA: TGTGCCAGCAGTAGAGACTCCCCCTATGGCTACACCTTC; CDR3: CASSRDSPYGYTF
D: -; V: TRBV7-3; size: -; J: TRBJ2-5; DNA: TGTGCCAGCAGCGTCGACTTCCAAGAGACCCAGTACTTC; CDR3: CASSVDFQETQYF
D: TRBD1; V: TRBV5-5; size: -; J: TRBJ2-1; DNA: TGTGCCAGCAGCCTGGAGGGACAGGGCAATGAGCAGTTCTTC; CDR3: CASSLEGQGNEQFF
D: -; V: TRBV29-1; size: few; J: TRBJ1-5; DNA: TGCAGCGCATCGACAGCCCTCGGCAATCAGCCCCAGCATTTT; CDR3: CSASTALGNQPQHF
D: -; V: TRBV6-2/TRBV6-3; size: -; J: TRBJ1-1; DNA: TGTGCCAGCAGTTTCCCCGACACCCGGGACACTGAAGCTTTCTTT; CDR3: CASSFPDTRDTEAFF
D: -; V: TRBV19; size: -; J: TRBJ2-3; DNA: TGTGCCAGTAGTCTAAACGGTCGGGGGGATACGCAGTATTTT; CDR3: CASSLNGRGDTQYF
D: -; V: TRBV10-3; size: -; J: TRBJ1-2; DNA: TGTGCCATCAGGGAGGCGGGGATCTATGGCTACACCTTC; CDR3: CAIREAGIYGYTF
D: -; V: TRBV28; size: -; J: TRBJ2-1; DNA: TGTGCCAGCAGTTTATCAATGGTGGGTGAGCAGTTCTTC; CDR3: CASSLSMVGEQFF
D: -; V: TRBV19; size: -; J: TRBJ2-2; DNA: TGTGCCAGTAGTATAGTTTCGGTAGGGAACACCGGGGAGCTGTTTTTT; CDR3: CASSIVSVGNTGELFF
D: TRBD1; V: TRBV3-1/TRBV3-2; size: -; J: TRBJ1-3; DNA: TGTGCCAGCAGCGCCCCGGGACAGGGGGCAGGGGGAAACACCATATATTTT; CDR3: CASSAPGQGAGGNTIYF
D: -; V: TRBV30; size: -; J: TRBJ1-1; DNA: TGTGCCTGGAGTGTGGTTCTTAACACTGAAGCTTTCTTT; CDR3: CAWSVVLNTEAFF
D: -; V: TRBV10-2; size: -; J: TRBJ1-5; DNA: TGCGCCAGCAGTGAGCCCAATCAGCCCCAGCATTTT; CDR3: CASSEPNQPQHF
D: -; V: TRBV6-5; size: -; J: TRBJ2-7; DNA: TGTGCCAGCAGTTTGGACTATACCTCCTACGAGCAGTACTTC; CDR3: CASSLDYTSYEQYF
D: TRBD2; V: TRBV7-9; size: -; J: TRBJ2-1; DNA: TGTGCCAGCAGCTTAATAGCGGGGGGGAAGAATGAGCAGTTCTTC; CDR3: CASSLIAGGKNEQFF
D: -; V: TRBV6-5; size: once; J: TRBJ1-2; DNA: TGTGCCAGCAGTTACTCTGGGGTCTATGGCTACACCTTC; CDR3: CASSYSGVYGYTF
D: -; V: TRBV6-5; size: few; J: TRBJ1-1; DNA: TGTGCCAGCAGTTACTCTTCGGGTGGATACACTGAAGCTTTCTTT; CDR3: CASSYSSGGYTEAFF
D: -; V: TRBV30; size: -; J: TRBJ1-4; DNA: TGTGCCTGGAGCGAGACAGCTAATGAAAAACTGTTTTTT; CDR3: CAWSETANEKLFF
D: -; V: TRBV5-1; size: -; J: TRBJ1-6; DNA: TGCGCCAGCAGCTCGGACAGTCAATCACCCCTCCACTTT; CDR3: CASSSDSQSPLHF
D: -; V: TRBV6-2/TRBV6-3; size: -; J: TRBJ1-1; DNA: TGTGCCAGCAGTTACGAGTTGAACACTGAAGCTTTCTTT; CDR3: CASSYELNTEAFF
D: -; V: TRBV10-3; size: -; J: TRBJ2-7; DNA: TGTGCCATCAGTGAGGCGGGGGGAGGGGGCTACTCCTACGAGCAGTACTTC; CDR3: CAISEAGGGGYSYEQYF
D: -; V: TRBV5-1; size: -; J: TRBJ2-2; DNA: TGCGCCACCTACCTAGGCGGGACTGACACCGGGGAGCTGTTTTTT; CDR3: CATYLGGTDTGELFF
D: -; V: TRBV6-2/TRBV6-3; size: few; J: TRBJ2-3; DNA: TGTGCCAGCAGCCAAGAGTCAGATACGCAGTATTTT; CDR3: CASSQESDTQYF
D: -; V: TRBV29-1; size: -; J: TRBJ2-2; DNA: TGCAGCGTCCCGTTGTCCGGGGAGCTGTTTTTT; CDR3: CSVPLSGELFF
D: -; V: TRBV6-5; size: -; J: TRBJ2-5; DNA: TGTGCCAGCCACCCAACCGCGGTAGAGACCCAGTACTTC; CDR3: CASHPTAVETQYF
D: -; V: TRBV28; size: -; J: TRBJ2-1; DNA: TGTGCCAGCACCCTCCAGGGGAATTTGAATGAGCAGTTCTTC; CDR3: CASTLQGNLNEQFF